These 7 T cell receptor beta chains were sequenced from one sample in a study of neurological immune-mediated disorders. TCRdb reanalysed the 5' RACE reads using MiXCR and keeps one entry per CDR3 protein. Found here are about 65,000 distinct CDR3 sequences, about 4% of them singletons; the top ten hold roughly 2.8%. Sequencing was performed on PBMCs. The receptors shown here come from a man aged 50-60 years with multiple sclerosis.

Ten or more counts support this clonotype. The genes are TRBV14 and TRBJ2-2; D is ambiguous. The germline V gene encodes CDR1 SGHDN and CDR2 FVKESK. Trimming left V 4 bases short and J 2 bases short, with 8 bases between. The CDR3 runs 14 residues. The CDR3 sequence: CASSRVVNTGELFF. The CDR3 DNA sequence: TGTGCCAGCAGCCGCGTGGTTAACACCGGGGAGCTGTTTTTT.

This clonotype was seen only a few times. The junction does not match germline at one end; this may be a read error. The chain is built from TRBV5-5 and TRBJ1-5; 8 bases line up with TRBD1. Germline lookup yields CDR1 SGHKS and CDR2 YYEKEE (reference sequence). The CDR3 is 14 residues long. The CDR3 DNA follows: TGTGCCAGCAGCCAGGGACAGGACAATCAGCCCCAGAATTTT. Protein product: CASSQGQDNQPQNF.

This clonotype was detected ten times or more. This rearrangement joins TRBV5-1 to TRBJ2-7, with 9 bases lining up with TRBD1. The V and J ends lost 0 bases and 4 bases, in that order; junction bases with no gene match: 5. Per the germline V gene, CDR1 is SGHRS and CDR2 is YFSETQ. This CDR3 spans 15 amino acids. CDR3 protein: CASSLDGQGLYEQYF. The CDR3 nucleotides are TGCGCCAGCAGCTTGGACGGACAGGGGCTTTACGAGCAGTACTTC.

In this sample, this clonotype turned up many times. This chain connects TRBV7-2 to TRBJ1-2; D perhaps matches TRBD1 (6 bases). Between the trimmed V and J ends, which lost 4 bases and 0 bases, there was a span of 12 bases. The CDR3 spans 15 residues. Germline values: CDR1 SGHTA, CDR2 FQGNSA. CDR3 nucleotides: TGTGCCAGCAGCTCACAGGGTGGAACTAACTATGGCTACACCTTC. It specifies CASSSQGGTNYGYTF.

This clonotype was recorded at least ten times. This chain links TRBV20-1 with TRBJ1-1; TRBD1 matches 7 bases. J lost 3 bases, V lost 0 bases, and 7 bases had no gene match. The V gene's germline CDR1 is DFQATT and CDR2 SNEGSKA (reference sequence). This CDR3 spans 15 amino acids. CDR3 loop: CSARDTRGRDTEAFF. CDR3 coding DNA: TGCAGTGCTAGAGATACAAGGGGGCGCGACACTGAAGCTTTCTTT.

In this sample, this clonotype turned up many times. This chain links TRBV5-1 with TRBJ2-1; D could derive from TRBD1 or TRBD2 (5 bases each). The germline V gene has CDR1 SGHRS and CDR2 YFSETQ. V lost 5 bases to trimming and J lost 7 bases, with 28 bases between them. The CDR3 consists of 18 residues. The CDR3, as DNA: TGCGCCAGCAGAAGGAGTTCCGGGGCCCGGGGAGAAAAAAATGAGCAGTTCTTC. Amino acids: CASRRSSGARGEKNEQFF.

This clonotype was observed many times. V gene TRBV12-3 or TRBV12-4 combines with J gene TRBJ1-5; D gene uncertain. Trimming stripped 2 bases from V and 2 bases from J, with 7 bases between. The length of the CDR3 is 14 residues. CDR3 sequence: CASSLSGRNQPQHF. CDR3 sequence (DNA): TGTGCCAGCAGTTTATCCGGCCGCAATCAGCCCCAGCATTTT.